This T cell receptor beta chain stems from a study of molecular identifiers for immune sequencing clone quantification. TCRdb re-analysed the PCR reads in MiXCR, keeping a single row per CDR3 protein. This table holds about 640,000 distinct CDR3 sequences, about 20% found once. Notes on the study in general: Beyond 20 RNA copies, clones held over 98% of effector molecules, compared with under 1% in naive cells.

Trimming took 6 bases from V and 6 from J, leaving 9 bases between them. Germline V gene data show CDR1 as SGHNT and CDR2 as YENEEA. The CDR3 spans 12 residues. Of note for this clonotype: The antigen remains unidentified.

This sequence joins TRBV11-3 and TRBJ2-4; D is possibly TRBD2 (7 bases). The source is a human donor in good health. Some libraries in this study had Jurkat cell RNA spiked in. The sequenced material came from naive CD8+ T cells from blood, with Jurkat cell RNA spiked in. This sample's subset: FACS-sorted CD8+CD4-CCR7+CD45RA+ naive T cells. CDR3 sequence: CASSGGANIQYF. The CDR3, as DNA: TGTGCCAGCAGTGGGGGGGCAAACATTCAGTACTTC.